The present T cell receptor beta chain was sequenced within a study of blood T cell repertoires in COVID-19. Profiling relied on immunoSEQ multiplex PCR, and the TCRdb table lists in-frame clones only, not all of them. This table has approximately 150,000 clones, roughly 86% appearing once. The receptor was isolated from a woman in her fifties or sixties with acute or convalescent COVID-19. Sample: peripheral blood.

CDR3 loop: CASSLRQKNTEAFF. CDR3 DNA: TGTGCCAGCAGCCTCCGACAGAAGAACACTGAAGCTTTCTTT. V and J are TRBV7-9 and TRBJ1-1; D is possibly TRBD1 (5 bases). The germline CDR1 and CDR2 sequences are SEHNR and FQNEAQ (reference sequence). V was shortened by 5 bases and J by 1 base, with 11 bases between the two germline ends. The CDR3 runs to 14 residues.